This T cell receptor (beta chain) was profiled in a study of cytomegalovirus exposure and HLA in healthy donors. Findings and caveats of the study: Highly shared variants forming one cluster were likely a sequencing artifact.

Note on this clone: Its antigen is not identified.

The PCR used 60 Vbeta and 13 Jbeta primers. Assay used: immunoSEQ multiplex PCR; TCRdb lists only in-frame clones, some missing. Of about 120,000 clones in the sample, about four fifths were seen once. Germline-derived CDR1 and CDR2 are SGHDN and FVKESK. The length of the CDR3 is 15 residues. The V gene lost 5 bases and the J gene lost 1 base, with 12 bases spanning the gap. This sequence originates from a woman in her 30s in good health and CMV-seronegative. What was sequenced was PBMCs. The chain employs TRBV14 and TRBJ2-1, with D possibly matching TRBD2 (6 bases). The CDR3 coding sequence is TGTGCCAGCAGCGCGACTAGAACTTCCTACAATGAGCAGTTCTTC. Its protein is CASSATRTSYNEQFF.